The 8 T cell receptor beta chains listed next were all sequenced from one sample in a study of Graves' ophthalmopathy and Graves' hyperthyroidism. Transcripts of RNA were the source for amplifying TCR beta CDR3 regions. RT-PCR with HTBI primers came first, then second-round multiplex PCR. One entry per CDR3 protein, called by TCRdb with MiXCR from the multiplex PCR reads. The table records 500,000 to 800,000 distinct CDR3 sequences, approximately 39% of them present only once. The specimen was peripheral blood. These receptors were obtained from an adult man with Graves' ophthalmopathy.

This clonotype was counted ten times or more. The CDR3 bases are TGTGCCAGCAGTCCCGGTGTAGGCAGCAATCAGCCCCAGCATTTT. Its translation: CASSPGVGSNQPQHF. The chain links TRBV7-6 to TRBJ1-5; no clear D. The CDR3 loop spans 15 amino acids. V was cut by 6 bases and J by 1 base, with 13 bases left in between. The germline V gene has CDR1 SGHVS and CDR2 FNYEAQ. The whole variable domain, remainder taken from reference TRBV7-6 and TRBJ1-5, is GAGVSQSPRYKVTKRGQDVALRCDPISGHVSLYWYRQALGQGPEFLTYFNYEAQQDKSGLPNDRFSAERPEGSISTLTIQRTEQRDSAMYRCASSPGVGSNQPQHFGDGTRLSIL.

V gene TRBV6-5 combines with J gene TRBJ2-5; TRBD2 matches at 12 bases. Looked up from germline, CDR1 is MNHEY and CDR2 is SVGAGI. V was pared by 9 bases and J by 5 bases, with 13 bases of the junction left unmatched. The CDR3 is 16 amino acids. CDR3 loop: CASRPRTSGARETQYF. The CDR3 DNA reads as TGTGCCAGTAGACCCAGGACTAGCGGGGCGAGGGAGACCCAGTACTTC.

The rearrangement links TRBV27 to TRBJ2-2, with a possible D match to TRBD2 (5 bases). Germline CDR1 reads MNHEY; CDR2 reads SMNVEV (reference sequence). This CDR3 region has 16 residues. The V end was cut by 9 bases, the J end by 3 bases, with 20 bases between. The DNA for the CDR3 is TGTGCCAGTCGAGGGCCGGCAACCTTGGACACCGGGGAGCTGTTTTTT. Translating it yields CASRGPATLDTGELFF.

This clonotype showed up many times. This chain joins TRBV2 and TRBJ2-7; a possible D gene is TRBD2 (5 bases). The CDR3 contains 15 residues. The germline gives CDR1 SNHLY, CDR2 FYNNEI. Trimming left V 1 base short and J 4 bases short, with 14 bases between. The chain's CDR3 is CASSEVLALGYEQYF. CDR3 DNA: TGTGCCAGCAGTGAAGTATTAGCGTTAGGATACGAGCAGTACTTC.

A note on this clonotype: Just one base apart from a much larger clone, this may be a read error. The chain joins TRBV12-3 or TRBV12-4 to TRBJ1-1; weak D call: TRBD1 (6 bases). The CDR3 has 14 residues. With 10 bases removed from V and 1 base from J, the gap between germline ends came to 16 bases. CDR3 DNA: TGTGCCATCACGAGTGGGGGCCCGAACACTGAAGCTTTCTTT. Protein product: CAITSGGPNTEAFF.

This clonotype was counted a few times. The rearrangement joins TRBV24-1 to TRBJ1-2; 7 positions agree with TRBD1. Germline-derived CDR1 and CDR2 are KGHDR and SFDVKD. This CDR3 has 11 amino acids. CDR3 region: CARDRVHGYTF. The CDR3 DNA reads as TGTGCTAGAGACAGGGTTCACGGCTACACCTTC.

This clonotype was seen ten or more times. The chain recombines TRBV9 with TRBJ2-7; tentative D call: TRBD1 (5 bases). This CDR3 spans 13 amino acids. Germline CDR1 reads SGDLS; CDR2 reads YYNGEE. Trimming removed 4 bases at V and 5 bases at J, with 13 bases between. CDR3 in DNA: TGTGCCAGCAGCCCAGGGCAGGGTAACGAGCAGTACTTC. This translates into CASSPGQGNEQYF.

This clonotype was seen ten or more times. The chain employs TRBV7-9 and TRBJ1-4; 8 nucleotides agree with TRBD1. The CDR3 consists of 18 residues. Germline CDR1 is SEHNR and CDR2 is FQNEAQ (reference sequence). The V and J ends lost 5 bases and 3 bases, in that order; junction bases with no gene match: 14. CDR3 region: CASSEGSGRGLSNEKLFF. CDR3 bases: TGTGCCAGCAGCGAAGGGTCCGGCAGGGGGCTTTCTAATGAAAAACTGTTTTTT.